The 27 T cell receptor beta chains listed next were all sequenced from one sample in a study of blood T cell repertoires in COVID-19. TCRdb's table, derived via immunoSEQ multiplex PCR, lists solely in-frame clones and lacks some. The sample records approximately 90,000 clones, around 87% being singletons. The source material was peripheral blood. These TCRs come from a human donor with acute or convalescent COVID-19. The donor label of this sample is uncertain.

The gene calls are TRBV5-1 and TRBJ2-7; a possible D gene is TRBD1 (6 bases). Germline CDR1 SGHRS, CDR2 YFSETQ. There are 15 residues in the CDR3. V lost 0 bases and J lost 3, with 13 bases in between. The DNA for the CDR3 is TGCGCCAGCAGCTTGGATGGGGACACCCTCTACGAGCAGTACTTC. Translated, it gives CASSLDGDTLYEQYF.

The chain has TRBV5-1 and TRBJ2-7, with 10 bases that match TRBD2. There are 16 residues in the CDR3. Looked up from germline, CDR1 is SGHRS and CDR2 is YFSETQ. After removal of 4 bases from V and 2 bases from J, the junction contained 9 bases not matched to a gene. The CDR3 is CASSLLASGGTYEQYF. CDR3 in DNA: TGCGCCAGCAGCCTCTTGGCTAGCGGGGGTACCTACGAGCAGTACTTC. Drawing the rest from reference TRBV5-1 and TRBJ2-7, the complete variable domain is KAGVTQTPRYLIKTRGQQVTLSCSPISGHRSVSWYQQTPGQGLQFLFEYFSETQRNKGNFPGRFSGRQFSNSRSEMNVSTLELGDSALYLCASSLLASGGTYEQYFGPGTRLTVT.

The V and J genes are TRBV11-3 and TRBJ2-2, with a tentative D call TRBD1 (6 bases). The CDR3 extends over 15 amino acids. The V end was cut by 4 bases, the J end by 6 bases, with 15 bases between. The germline V gene has CDR1 SGHNT and CDR2 YENEEA. This CDR3 is CASSYFSGAPGELFF. Here the CDR3 DNA reads TGTGCCAGCAGCTACTTTTCAGGGGCGCCCGGGGAGCTGTTTTTT. Together with reference TRBV11-3 and TRBJ2-2, the CDR3 gives the full variable domain: EAGVVQSPRYKIIEKKQPVAFWCNPISGHNTLYWYLQNLGQGPELLIRYENEEAVDDSQLPKDRFSAERLKGVDSTLKIQPAELGDSAVYLCASSYFSGAPGELFFGEGSRLTVL.

This chain joins TRBV18 and TRBJ2-2; D gene uncertain. The CDR3 has 19 amino acids. Germline CDR1 reads KGHSH; CDR2 reads LQKENI. Trimming removed 0 bases from V and 0 bases from J, with 17 bases in between. CDR3 DNA: TGTGCCAGCTCACCACCCTTTCCTAGACCTCCCGCGAACACCGGGGAGCTGTTTTTT. It yields the protein CASSPPFPRPPANTGELFF. Supplemented by reference TRBV18 and TRBJ2-2, the full variable domain reads NAGVMQNPRHLVRRRGQEARLRCSPMKGHSHVYWYRQLPEEGLKFMVYLQKENIIDESGMPKERFSAEFPKEGPSILRIQQVVRGDSAAYFCASSPPFPRPPANTGELFFGEGSRLTVL.

The V gene is TRBV11-3, the J gene TRBJ2-7; tentatively, D is TRBD1 (5 bases). The CDR3 spans 16 residues. Germline V gene lookup returns CDR1 SGHNT and CDR2 YENEEA. Trimming pared 2 bases from V and 0 bases from J, leaving 14 bases between. CDR3 residues: CASSLRDRRSSYEQYF. CDR3 sequence (DNA): TGTGCCAGCAGCTTACGAGACAGAAGGAGCTCCTACGAGCAGTACTTC.

V and J are TRBV19 and TRBJ1-2; D is perhaps TRBD1 (5 bases). The V gene's germline CDR1 is LNHDA and CDR2 SQIVND (reference sequence). The ends were cut back, 2 bases at V and 1 base at J, with 8 bases in the middle. This CDR3 region has 14 residues. CDR3 in DNA: TGTGCCAGTAGTATAAGACAGCTTAACTATGGCTACACCTTC. Translating it yields CASSIRQLNYGYTF.

J is TRBJ1-2 and V is TRBV7-9; 7 bases are shared with TRBD1. The ends lost 5 bases at V and 2 bases at J; junction bases unmatched: 8. CDR1 SEHNR and CDR2 FQNEAQ come from the germline V gene (reference sequence). This CDR3 is built from 15 residues. The CDR3 region is CASSRGRGTNYGYTF. As DNA, the CDR3 is TGTGCCAGCAGCCGAGGCAGGGGGACCAACTATGGCTACACCTTC.

The chain carries TRBV6-4 and TRBJ1-1; D possibly corresponds to TRBD1 (5 bases). Trimming cost V 4 bases and J 2 bases, with 8 bases left between them. Germline CDR1 reads MRHNA; CDR2 reads SNTAGT. The CDR3 contains 13 residues. The CDR3 DNA reads TGTGCCAGCAGTGCTGGACAAAACACTGAAGCTTTCTTT. Its translation: CASSAGQNTEAFF.

V gene TRBV5-5 combines with J gene TRBJ2-2, with TRBD2 matching over 14 bases. The CDR3 sequence is 17 residues long. Germline V lookup: CDR1 SGHKS, CDR2 YYEKEE (reference sequence). Trimming took 4 bases from V and 3 from J; bases not matched to a gene: 5. The CDR3 here is CASSRLAGGPYTGELFF. CDR3 coding DNA: TGTGCCAGCAGCCGACTAGCGGGGGGGCCGTACACCGGGGAGCTGTTTTTT. The full variable domain, its missing parts supplied by reference TRBV5-5 and TRBJ2-2, is DAGVTQSPTHLIKTRGQQVTLRCSPISGHKSVSWYQQVLGQGPQFIFQYYEKEERGRGNFPDRFSARQFPNYSSELNVNALLLGDSALYLCASSRLAGGPYTGELFFGEGSRLTVL.

V usage is TRBV6-2 or TRBV6-3 and J usage is TRBJ2-3, with 7 bases identical to TRBD2. Germline values: CDR1 MNHEY, CDR2 SVGEGT. V was clipped by 2 bases and J by 2 bases; unmatched bases: 10. The CDR3 sequence is 17 residues long. CDR3 amino acids: CASSYLLVGTNTDTQYF. The CDR3 nucleotides are TGTGCCAGCAGTTACCTCCTCGTTGGGACTAACACAGATACGCAGTATTTT.

The CDR3 region is CAWSREANSPLHF. CDR3 bases: TGTGCCTGGAGCAGGGAAGCCAATTCACCCCTCCACTTT. The rearrangement links TRBV30 to TRBJ1-6; a possible D gene is TRBD1 (5 bases). Germline CDR1 reads GTSNPN; CDR2 reads SVGIG (reference sequence). CDR3 size: 13 residues. With 3 bases removed from V and 7 bases from J, the gap between germline ends came to 10 bases.

This clone was picked up one time. This sequence joins TRBV6-5 and TRBJ2-5; 7 bases map to TRBD1. The CDR3 covers 14 residues. In germline, CDR1 is MNHEY, CDR2 SVGAGI. Losses at the gene ends were 7 bases for V and 3 bases for J; bases not matched to a gene: 8. Here the CDR3 DNA reads TGTGCCAGCACCTACCGGACAGGCGAAGAGACCCAGTACTTC. It codes for CASTYRTGEETQYF.

J is TRBJ2-5 and V is TRBV19, with TRBD2 identical over 8 bases. V lost 7 bases to trimming and J lost 7 bases; unmatched junction nucleotides: 11. This CDR3 has 14 amino acids. Germline V gene lookup returns CDR1 LNHDA and CDR2 SQIVND (reference sequence). The CDR3 coding sequence is TGTGCCAGTACCCGCACGGGAGGGGAGGTGACCCAGTACTTC. Amino acids: CASTRTGGEVTQYF.

The chain combines TRBV29-1 with TRBJ1-1; D ambiguous. Per the germline V gene, CDR1 is SQVTM and CDR2 is ANQGSEA. The CDR3 consists of 12 residues. V lost 8 bases, J lost 0 bases, and 10 bases lay in between. DNA for the CDR3: TGCAGCCCCACGAGGATGAACACTGAAGCTTTCTTT. Residues: CSPTRMNTEAFF.

The V gene is TRBV29-1, the J gene TRBJ2-5; D is unclear. In germline, CDR1 is SQVTM, CDR2 ANQGSEA. Trimming removed 4 bases at V and 5 bases at J, with 17 bases between. The CDR3 totals 14 residues. CDR3 amino acids: CSVAPGIMGETQYF. CDR3 nucleotide sequence: TGCAGCGTTGCCCCCGGTATCATGGGCGAGACCCAGTACTTC.

This chain uses TRBV7-9 with TRBJ2-7; 7 bases line up with TRBD1. Looked up from germline, CDR1 is SEHNR and CDR2 is FQNEAQ (reference sequence). The CDR3 sequence is 14 residues long. Losses at the gene ends were 5 bases for V and 3 bases for J; bases not matched to a gene: 7. The CDR3 DNA is TGTGCCAGCAGCCTCCATACAGGGGACTACGAGCAGTACTTC. Translated: CASSLHTGDYEQYF.

V is TRBV24-1 and J is TRBJ2-3, with 7 nucleotides matching TRBD1. The V gene's germline CDR1 is KGHDR and CDR2 SFDVKD. Trimming at V came to 4 bases and at J to 6 bases, leaving 6 bases not matched to a gene. CDR3 length equals 14 residues. The CDR3 DNA is TGTGCCACCAGTGACCGACAGGGATCCGATACGCAGTATTTT. It yields the protein CATSDRQGSDTQYF.

This chain connects TRBV2 to TRBJ1-1; maybe TRBD1 (6 bases). Germline CDR1 is SNHLY and CDR2 is FYNNEI. V was shortened by 2 bases and J by 0 bases, with 10 bases between the two germline ends. The CDR3 runs 15 residues. The CDR3 coding sequence is TGTGCCAGCAGTGAAATAACAGGGATGAACACTGAAGCTTTCTTT. This translates into CASSEITGMNTEAFF.

The V call is TRBV19, the J call TRBJ2-7; D remains unclear. Trimming left V 1 base short and J 4 bases short, with 5 bases between. The length of the CDR3 is 12 residues. Germline CDR1 LNHDA, CDR2 SQIVND (reference sequence). CDR3 DNA: TGTGCCAGTAGTATAGGGCCATACGAGCAGTACTTC. It codes for CASSIGPYEQYF.

The chain carries TRBV30 and TRBJ1-2; D not certain. The CDR3 extends over 15 amino acids. Trimming stripped 3 bases from V and 2 bases from J, with 16 bases between. The V gene's germline CDR1 is GTSNPN and CDR2 SVGIG (reference sequence). The CDR3: CAWRLGMNQNYGYTF. The CDR3 DNA sequence: TGTGCCTGGAGGCTCGGGATGAACCAAAACTATGGCTACACCTTC.

By proportion, this clone is medium-sized (0.01 to 0.1%). The germline gene is not matched at one end of the junction; a read error may be the cause. The sample carries other DNA sequences with the same CDR3. V gene TRBV6-5 combines with J gene TRBJ2-7; 8 nucleotides match TRBD1. The germline CDR1 and CDR2 sequences are MNHEY and SVGAGI. CDR3 length: 14 residues. CDR3 residues: CASSTGTGIYEQYF. In nucleotides, the CDR3 is TGTGCCAGCAGCACCGGGACAGGAATTTACGAACAGTACTTC.

The chain employs TRBV29-1 and TRBJ1-5; D uncertain. From germline, CDR1 is SQVTM and CDR2 ANQGSEA. This CDR3 is built from 12 residues. V shed 5 bases and J shed 6 bases, with 11 bases lying between them. Here the CDR3 DNA reads TGCAGCGTTCTGTCGGAGGGTCAGCCCCAGCATTTT. This translates into CSVLSEGQPQHF.

The gene calls are TRBV11-1 and TRBJ2-5; 7 nucleotides line up with TRBD2. Per the germline V gene, CDR1 is SGHAT and CDR2 is FQDESV (reference sequence). This CDR3 is built from 15 residues. Trimming cost V 5 bases and J 0 bases; bases outside gene matches: 6. The CDR3 sequence: CASSPWTRYQETQYF. The CDR3 coding sequence is TGTGCCAGCAGCCCCTGGACTAGGTACCAAGAGACCCAGTACTTC.

This chain joins TRBV2 and TRBJ1-5; 10 bases are shared with TRBD1. The CDR3 runs 16 residues. The J segment lost 1 base and the V segment lost 3 bases, leaving 3 bases of the junction unmatched. Germline V gene lookup returns CDR1 SNHLY and CDR2 FYNNEI. The CDR3 DNA sequence: TGTGCCAGCAGTGAGGGACAGGGGTTGAGCAATCAGCCCCAGCATTTT. It specifies CASSEGQGLSNQPQHF.

This clone is a singleton in its sample. V gene TRBV6-5 combines with J gene TRBJ1-5; no firm D call. V was cut by 0 bases and J by 6 bases, with 12 bases left in between. Per the germline V gene, CDR1 is MNHEY and CDR2 is SVGAGI. The CDR3 sequence is 15 residues long. As DNA, the CDR3 is TGTGCCAGCAGTTACTCACCCCAAGGCGGTCAGCCCCAGCATTTT. Translation: CASSYSPQGGQPQHF.

This clone showed up just once. V is TRBV4-3 and J is TRBJ2-2, with D possibly matching TRBD2 (6 bases). Germline assignment: CDR1 LGHNA and CDR2 YSLEER. Trimming left V 4 bases short and J 5 bases short, with 23 bases between. The CDR3 has 18 amino acids. Written as DNA, the CDR3 is TGCGCCAGCAGCCCCGCCCTAGAGGGGCGGGGCGCAACCGGGGAGCTGTTTTTT. Residues: CASSPALEGRGATGELFF.

In this sample, this clone turned up a few times. The rearrangement uses TRBV7-9 and TRBJ2-7, with TRBD1 matching over 8 bases. The CDR3 loop spans 14 amino acids. With 3 bases clipped from V and 1 base from J, the junction kept 2 bases outside the gene matches. Germline CDR1 SEHNR, CDR2 FQNEAQ (reference sequence). The chain's CDR3 is CASSFDRGSYEQYF. CDR3 in DNA: TGTGCCAGCAGCTTCGACAGGGGTTCCTACGAGCAGTACTTC.